The clone carrying this T cell receptor (beta chain) was seen a few times. Its antigen is not known. Donors were ostensibly healthy at sampling, although undocumented immune exposures were probable. The V and J ends lost 0 bases and 1 base respectively, with 16 bases between them. Germline CDR1 and CDR2: LGHNA and YNFKEQ. The CDR3 consists of 17 residues. This sample stems from a study of cytomegalovirus exposure and HLA in healthy donors. Whole-study results and caveats: Data from an earlier analysis indicated that most TCR beta V segments were productive either about 87% or about 30% of the time. Presence/absence comparisons presumed near-even sequencing depth among donors.

13 Jbeta primers and 60 Vbeta primers were used for the PCR. In the original processing: Later, 80 million or so unique TCR beta chains were counted in an analysis, and approximately 10 million of them were shared. TCRdb's table, derived via immunoSEQ multiplex PCR, lists solely in-frame clones and lacks some. The V and J calls and clone size are taken from that table; D and trimming were inferred from the DNA. This table holds hundreds of thousands of clones, 65% to 85% found once. Specimen: PBMCs. This TCR derives from a man between 25 and 39 years old in good health and CMV-seronegative. This rearrangement joins TRBV4-2 to TRBJ2-7; D perhaps matches TRBD2 (6 bases). The CDR3: CASSQDTSGDPSYEQYF. In DNA, the CDR3 is TGTGCCAGCAGCCAAGACACCTCGGGGGACCCATCCTACGAGCAGTACTTC.